This TCR beta chain appears in the sequencing data of a study of T cell responses to AZD1222 COVID-19 vaccine. Study overall: Analyses pooled second doses at about 4 or about 12 weeks. Study outcomes and limitations: Females made up more of the donors, who were largely white British, and clonal diversity may have come out too low. Only five to seven AZD1222 recipients tested seropositive at baseline. Reportedly, nearly half the spike-specific TCRs target unmutated variant regions.

A remark on this clone: Its specificity is not known.

Repertoires were generated with immunoSEQ multiplex PCR, while TCRdb's copy carries only in-frame clones and drops some. The sample contains under 130,000 clones, around 94% of which appear only once. The clonotype comes from an adult in good health. The material was peripheral blood, obtained on day 0 of AZD1222 vaccination.

The CDR3 loop reads CASSRDRARYGYTF. As DNA, the CDR3 is TGTGCCAGCAGCCGGGACAGGGCTAGGTATGGCTACACCTTC. This chain links TRBV5-4 with TRBJ1-2, with 9 bases fitting TRBD1. The ends lost 4 bases at V and 5 bases at J; junction bases unmatched: 6. Germline lookup yields CDR1 SGHNT and CDR2 YYREEE (reference sequence). This CDR3 comprises 14 residues.